Given below is one T cell receptor beta chain in context. TCRdb's table, derived via immunoSEQ multiplex PCR, lists solely in-frame clones and lacks some. The profile shows about 68,000 clones, almost 80% of them singletons. The data originate from a study of PD-1 blockade in mismatch repair-deficient tumors. About the research overall: Patients had 12 mismatch repair-deficient cancer types and were previously treated and progressing.

The TCR-sequenced patients were three responders to pembrolizumab. This CDR3 comprises 14 residues. Germline values: CDR1 SGHAT, CDR2 FQNNGV. V lost 2 bases, J lost 4 bases, and 9 bases lay in between. The chain combines TRBV11-2 with TRBJ2-1; tentatively, D is TRBD1 or TRBD2 (5 bases each). The sequence was collected from an adult with mismatch repair-deficient cancer. The specimen was peripheral blood, collected 2 weeks after starting pembrolizumab. CDR3 DNA: TGTGCCAGCAGCTTATCCGGGGCATACAATGAGCAGTTCTTC. This translates into CASSLSGAYNEQFF.